This T cell receptor beta chain was profiled in a study of CD8+CD57+ T cells in acquired aplastic anemia. The wider study: On average, sorted CD4+ and CD8+ cells gave about 3.1 ug of DNA.

General observations from the study: Both patients and controls carried the same twenty-nine CD8+ CDR3 sequences.

For sequencing, patients were chosen who had shown expansion of CD8+CD57+ cells by flow cytometry. Prior therapy had not been administered to any patient at the time of blood sampling. As regards this clonotype: Its antigen is not identified.

Genomic DNA was employed as the template in profiling TCR beta VDJ and CDR3. TCRdb redid the calling of the reads with MiXCR, one entry per CDR3 protein. This sample carries about 190,000 distinct CDR3 sequences, roughly half of them seen once, and the ten largest clones take 9.7%. Sequencing used sorted CD4+, CD8+, or CD8+CD57+ T cells (not recorded which) from PBMCs. The sequence was collected from a human donor with aplastic anemia.

The CDR3 region is CASSLQAVDTQYF. For the CDR3, the DNA is TGTGCCAGTAGCCTACAGGCGGTAGATACGCAGTATTTT. This chain uses TRBV19 with TRBJ2-3; D may be TRBD1 (5 bases). Per the germline V gene, CDR1 is LNHDA and CDR2 is SQIVND (reference sequence). CDR3 size: 13 residues. Trimming left V 6 bases short and J 5 bases short, with 12 bases between.